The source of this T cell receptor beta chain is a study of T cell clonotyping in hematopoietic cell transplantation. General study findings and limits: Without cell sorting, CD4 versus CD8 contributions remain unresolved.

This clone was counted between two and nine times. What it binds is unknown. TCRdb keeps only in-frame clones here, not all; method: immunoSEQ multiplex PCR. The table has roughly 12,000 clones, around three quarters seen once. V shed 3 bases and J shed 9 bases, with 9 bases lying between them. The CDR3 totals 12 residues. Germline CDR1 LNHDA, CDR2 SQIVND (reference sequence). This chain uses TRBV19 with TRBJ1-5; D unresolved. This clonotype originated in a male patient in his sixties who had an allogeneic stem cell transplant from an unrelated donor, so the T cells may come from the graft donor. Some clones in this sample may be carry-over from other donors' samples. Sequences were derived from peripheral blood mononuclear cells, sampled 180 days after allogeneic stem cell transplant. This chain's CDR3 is CASSMRDRPQHF. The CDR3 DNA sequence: TGTGCCAGTAGTATGAGGGATCGGCCCCAGCATTTT.